These T cell receptor beta chains were read from a single sample in a study of blood T cells in healthy people across ages. MiXCR was run by TCRdb on the 5' RACE reads, yielding one entry per CDR3 protein. The sample carries hundreds of thousands of distinct CDR3 sequences, 45% to 50% recorded once. The sample taken for sequencing was blood. The receptor set was obtained from a woman aged 60-75 years in good health. The CDR3 runs from the conserved cysteine through the conserved F or W. D genes are given only for firm matches. A row's size may be missing; if present it is once, few, many or a size class.

cdr3_nt: TGCAGCGCTGAACCCCCTTGGGGTTCCGGGGAGCTGTTTTTT
cdr3_aa: CSAEPPWGSGELFF
clone_size: .
d_call: .
v_call: TRBV29-1
j_call: TRBJ2-2

cdr3_nt: TGTGCCAGCCAGCCGGACGCAGTGAACACCGGGGAGCTGTTTTTT
cdr3_aa: CASQPDAVNTGELFF
clone_size: .
d_call: .
v_call: TRBV4-2
j_call: TRBJ2-2

cdr3_nt: TGCAGCGTAAACGGGAGGGCCTACAATGAGCAGTTCTTC
cdr3_aa: CSVNGRAYNEQFF
clone_size: few
d_call: TRBD2
v_call: TRBV29-1
j_call: TRBJ2-1

cdr3_nt: TGTGCCAGCAGCTTCGACAGGGGTTCTCACAATGAGCAGTTCTTC
cdr3_aa: CASSFDRGSHNEQFF
clone_size: few
d_call: TRBD1
v_call: TRBV7-3
j_call: TRBJ2-1

cdr3_nt: TGCGCCAGCAGCTTGGGGGGGACAGGGATCTACGAGCAGTACTTC
cdr3_aa: CASSLGGTGIYEQYF
clone_size: .
d_call: TRBD1
v_call: TRBV5-1
j_call: TRBJ2-7

cdr3_nt: TGTGCCAGCAGTGAAGATGGTAGAGGTGAGCAGTTCTTC
cdr3_aa: CASSEDGRGEQFF
clone_size: .
d_call: .
v_call: TRBV2
j_call: TRBJ2-1

cdr3_nt: TGTGCCAGCAGCTCGCAGGGAGACACTGAAGCTTTCTTT
cdr3_aa: CASSSQGDTEAFF
clone_size: .
d_call: .
v_call: TRBV7-2
j_call: TRBJ1-1

cdr3_nt: TGTGCCAGCAGTCAAACGACTAGCGGTTTCTCCTACAATGAGCAGTTCTTC
cdr3_aa: CASSQTTSGFSYNEQFF
clone_size: .
d_call: TRBD2
v_call: TRBV6-2/TRBV6-3
j_call: TRBJ2-1

cdr3_nt: TGTGCCAGCAGCTACGGACTAGCGGGCTACAATGAGCAGTTCTTC
cdr3_aa: CASSYGLAGYNEQFF
clone_size: .
d_call: TRBD2
v_call: TRBV7-3
j_call: TRBJ2-1

cdr3_nt: TGTGCCAGCAGTTTCACAGGGGGGAGCACTGAAGCTTTCTTT
cdr3_aa: CASSFTGGSTEAFF
clone_size: .
d_call: TRBD1
v_call: TRBV12-3/TRBV12-4
j_call: TRBJ1-1

cdr3_nt: TGCGCCAGCAGCTTGGTCCTAGCGGGAGGCTACAATGAGCAGTTCTTC
cdr3_aa: CASSLVLAGGYNEQFF
clone_size: .
d_call: TRBD2
v_call: TRBV5-1
j_call: TRBJ2-1

cdr3_nt: TGTGCCAGCAGGGCCGCAAATGAGCAGTTCTTC
cdr3_aa: CASRAANEQFF
clone_size: .
d_call: .
v_call: TRBV6-6
j_call: TRBJ2-1

cdr3_nt: TGCAGTGCTAGAGGCCCGGGACAGGGTAGCCACGAGCAGTACTTC
cdr3_aa: CSARGPGQGSHEQYF
clone_size: few
d_call: TRBD1
v_call: TRBV20-1
j_call: TRBJ2-7

cdr3_nt: TGCGCCAGCAGCCAAGATAATAGGAACACTGAAGCTTTCTTT
cdr3_aa: CASSQDNRNTEAFF
clone_size: few
d_call: .
v_call: TRBV4-3
j_call: TRBJ1-1